Sequencing of this T cell receptor (beta chain) was carried out in a study of shared clonotypes between healthy human individuals. In this sample, this clone turned up once. Its antigen is unknown. On sorted subsets, replicate PCRs used 200 to 250 ng DNA, or approximately 33,000 T cell genomes. Original processing notes: ImmunoSEQ sequences covered only the junction and lacked quality scores; filtering therefore differed. Using immunoSEQ multiplex PCR, the repertoire was profiled, and TCRdb retains in-frame clones only, with some absent. That table gives V, J and clone size, and the DNA gave D and trimming. The sample lists approximately 2.4 million clones, more than 90% occurring once. Regarding the study as a whole: Rarefaction demonstrated incomplete sorted-subset sequencing despite large depth.

Every donor, a Caucasian adult, lived in Nashville, Tennessee. Germline assignment: CDR1 MNHNS and CDR2 SASEGT. V shed 1 base and J 2 bases; nucleotides not matched to a gene: 4. This CDR3 has 16 amino acids. The chain couples TRBV6-1 to TRBJ1-5; 8 positions agree with TRBD1. The receptor was derived from a man between 18 and 29 years old in good health. The sequenced sample consisted of naive CD4+ T cells sorted from blood. Subset noted: CD45RA+ positively selected. In DNA, the CDR3 is TGTGCCAGCAGTGAAGAGGGGACAGGCGGCAATCAGCCCCAGCATTTT. This encodes CASSEEGTGGNQPQHF.